The following is a T cell receptor (beta chain) sequence with its context. This clone was found a few times. This receptor's antigen is unknown. No base qualities exist here, and no much larger clone lies one base off it. The CDR3, cysteine through phenylalanine, is 13 amino acids long. The kept DNA is CDR3 alone, 39 bases in frame from the first base. CDR1 and CDR2, per the germline V gene (reference sequence), are PRHDT and FYEKMQ. V is pared back by 5 bases and J by 8 bases, with 15 bases lying between the germline termini. ICON enrollment began in 2016, and the last patient was enrolled in 2018. A subcohort of 76 patients provided fresh tumor and matched uninvolved tissue for in-depth immune analyses, with TCR sequencing among those analyses. DNA isolated from bulk tissue, without cell sorting, was used for TCR sequencing. The data were obtained in a study of tumor-infiltrating lymphocytes in localized non-small cell lung cancer (dated by TCRdb to the early 2020s). Some background on the complete study: The cohort included patients whose samples were collected after neoadjuvant chemotherapy, as well as both smokers and never-smokers and several histologies. Each patient provided resected tumor tissue plus uninvolved lung tissue from the same patient, with the uninvolved lung tissue described as non-adjacent to the tumor. TCR sequencing was one of several integrated assays, alongside flow cytometry, multiplex immunofluorescence, RNA-seq, exome sequencing and proteomics, applied to the same patients. In total, the ICON cohort was made up of under 180 surgical patients who had localized non-small cell lung cancer and whose tumors were resected. A total of approximately 56 patients were included in the paired tumor versus uninvolved lung comparison of immunoSEQ T-cell fraction. Study-wide conclusions, independent of this receptor: Because assay coverage varied across patients depending on available tissue quantity, TCR sequencing was performed for only a subset of the cohort. In line with immunofluorescence CD3 counts, TCRbeta sequencing supported higher T cell infiltration in tumors compared with uninvolved lung tissue. Recurrence-free survival showed no association with tumor T-cell fraction measured by TCR sequencing (p = 0.61). Different pieces of the same tissue were used for different assays, so technical variation could not be separated from intratumor heterogeneity. The TCR-derived T-cell fraction showed no difference between the flow cytometry-defined immunotypes IM1 (good prognosis) and IM2 (poor prognosis).

The T-cell fraction in tumor and uninvolved lung tissue was provided by TCR sequencing with the immunoSEQ assay. The authors' pipeline ran thus. For survival analysis, patients were split into high (upper tertile) and low (lower two tertiles) T-cell fraction groups and compared by log-rank test. Paired tumor versus uninvolved lung differences in T-cell fraction were tested with a signed-rank test. Held by TCRdb, this immuneACCESS table contains in-frame sequences only and omits some clones. Under half of the omission traces to an unresolved V gene where checked; the cause of the rest is unknown. V and J calls and clone size come straight from that table; D and trimming were deduced from the DNA. The sample profile shows some 15,000 clones; around 81% of them were found once. The top ten clonotypes cover about 2.5% of the sample.

This receptor was obtained from a human donor with non-small cell lung cancer. The V gene is TRBV13 and the J gene is TRBJ1-2; no D segment can be confidently identified. The sequencing input was lung tumor tissue. At the DNA level, the sequence is TGTGCCAGCAGCCCCCGCGGACCGTGGGGCTACACCTTC. Translated, this is CASSPRGPWGYTF.